The 5 T cell receptor beta chains below come from one sample, sequenced in a study of blood T cell repertoires in COVID-19. The table came from immunoSEQ multiplex PCR; TCRdb's copy has only in-frame clones and leaves some out. The repertoire includes about 99,000 clones, 89% of them detected once, and roughly 17% sits in the top ten. Sequenced: peripheral blood. These receptors all come from a woman at least 80 years old in a cohort sampled during active COVID-19.

The chain joins TRBV18 to TRBJ1-4; 7 bases fit TRBD1. The CDR3 runs 14 residues. The germline V gene encodes CDR1 KGHSH and CDR2 LQKENI. V trimming: 7 bases; J trimming: 5 bases; junction bases outside the gene matches: 7. The CDR3 reads CASWKDRTNEKLFF. For the CDR3, the DNA is TGTGCCAGCTGGAAGGACAGGACGAATGAAAAACTGTTTTTT.

V and J are TRBV18 and TRBJ1-5; D is possibly TRBD1 (6 bases). The germline CDR1 and CDR2 sequences are KGHSH and LQKENI. CDR3 length: 14 residues. V was shortened by 3 bases and J by 8 bases, with 14 bases between the two germline ends. CDR3 sequence: CASSPAFRGEPQHF. The CDR3 nucleotides read TGTGCCAGCTCACCGGCCTTCAGGGGTGAGCCCCAGCATTTT.

The CDR3 DNA follows: TGTGCCAGCAGTGAAACAGCGGGGGAGCCCGGCGGGGAGCTGTTTTTT. Amino acids: CASSETAGEPGGELFF. This chain joins TRBV25-1 and TRBJ2-2, with 8 positions matching TRBD2. Unmatched junction bases numbered 9, after V lost 2 bases and J lost 7 bases. The CDR3 runs to 16 residues. CDR1 and CDR2 (germline): MGHDK, SYGVNS.

This clone has only one observation. The genes are TRBV7-2 and TRBJ1-1; maybe TRBD1 (6 bases). Germline-derived CDR1 and CDR2 are SGHTA and FQGNSA. The V end was cut by 1 base, the J end by 8 bases, with 11 bases between. CDR3 length: 13 residues. CDR3 residues: CASSLGFRGEAFF. The CDR3 bases are TGTGCCAGCAGCTTAGGTTTCAGGGGCGAAGCTTTCTTT.

The chain recombines TRBV25-1 with TRBJ2-7; no firm D call. The germline V gene has CDR1 MGHDK and CDR2 SYGVNS. Trimming took off 0 bases at V and 0 bases at J, with 9 bases between the two ends. The CDR3 is 15 residues long. In DNA, the CDR3 is TGTGCCAGCAGTGAATACGGCAGGTCCTCCTACGAGCAGTACTTC. It yields the protein CASSEYGRSSYEQYF.